The T cell receptor (beta chain) described here comes from a study of beta chain features in type 1 diabetes. For this clone: Its cognate antigen is unknown.

Purity (above 95%) was reached by all sorted populations. Expressed TCRB transcripts were sequenced because the isolated RNA had all been reverse transcribed beforehand. Profiling relied on immunoSEQ multiplex PCR, and the TCRdb table lists in-frame clones only, not all of them. The sample carries hundreds of thousands of clones, 11% to 15% recorded once. This CDR3 is built from 14 residues. The germline V gene encodes CDR1 MNHNS and CDR2 SASEGT. Trimming removed 4 bases from V and 5 bases from J; junction bases left unmatched: 4. Regarding the study as a whole: Within each of all four CD4+ subsets, Type 1 diabetes patients had TCRB CDR3s that were moderately but significantly shorter. The question left open here concerned HLA type influencing TCRB rearrangement. In patients and controls equally, PCR might favor templates that are shorter.

Input material: naive CD4+ T cells from blood. The chain couples TRBV6-1 to TRBJ2-1, with 8 bases lining up with TRBD1. The source is a man in his late teens or twenties with type 1 diabetes. This CDR3 reads CASSAGGGDNEQFF. CDR3 coding DNA: TGTGCCAGCAGTGCAGGGGGCGGGGACAATGAGCAGTTCTTC.